A selection of T cell receptor beta chains follows, all from one sample in a study of blood T cell repertoires in COVID-19. The assay was immunoSEQ multiplex PCR, and TCRdb's table has in-frame clones only and misses some. Here the sample spans 450,000 or so clones, around 89% being singletons. Sequencing input: peripheral blood. These receptors came from a woman between 40 and 55 years old with COVID-19, enrolled during active disease. Each CDR3 is given with its conserved first and last residue. The D gene is left open where the match is weak. Only part of the rows carry a size: once, few, many, or a class if the clone is expanded.

once	-	TRBJ1-1	TRBV14	CASSQVAGLTPTEAFF	TGTGCCAGCAGCCAAGTAGCCGGGTTAACCCCCACTGAAGCTTTCTTT
-	TRBD1	TRBJ1-1	TRBV6-1	CASSLPGGNGEAFF	TGTGCCAGCAGTTTACCAGGGGGCAATGGTGAAGCTTTCTTT
once	-	TRBJ1-4	TRBV28	CASTNWAGNEKLFF	TGTGCCAGCACCAATTGGGCGGGGAATGAAAAACTGTTTTTT
-	-	TRBJ1-2	TRBV14	CASSQDLSGPGDYGYTF	-
-	TRBD2	TRBJ2-3	TRBV6-2/TRBV6-3	CASNPRLAGTDTQYF	TGTGCCAGCAACCCCCGGCTAGCGGGCACAGATACGCAGTATTTT
-	TRBD1	TRBJ1-2	TRBV7-3	CASSLMGGETGIAYGYTF	TGTGCCAGCAGCTTAATGGGGGGTGAGACAGGGATTGCCTATGGCTACACCTTC
-	TRBD2	TRBJ2-3	TRBV6-6	CASSPREGPADTQYF	TGTGCCAGCAGTCCCAGGGAGGGCCCGGCAGATACGCAGTATTTT
once	-	TRBJ1-2	TRBV2	CASREGRANYGYTF	TGTGCCAGCAGAGAGGGCAGAGCTAACTATGGCTACACCTTC
-	-	TRBJ1-1	TRBV7-2	CASSREVGRANTEAFF	TGTGCCAGCAGCCGCGAGGTCGGGAGGGCCAACACTGAAGCTTTCTTT
-	TRBD1	TRBJ2-2	TRBV5-1	CASSLGQGSAGELFF	TGCGCCAGCAGCCTTGGACAGGGGAGTGCCGGGGAGCTGTTTTTT
-	TRBD1	TRBJ2-7	TRBV10-3	CAISAAGQGSYEQYF	TGTGCCATCAGTGCCGCTGGACAGGGATCCTACGAGCAGTACTTC
-	-	TRBJ2-7	TRBV7-9	CASSRGYEQYF	TGTGCCAGCAGCCGAGGATACGAGCAGTACTTC
-	TRBD1	TRBJ1-1	TRBV6-5	CASRWLTGDTEAFF	TGTGCCAGCAGGTGGCTAACAGGGGACACTGAAGCTTTCTTT
-	-	TRBJ1-1	TRBV5-6	CASSAGLNTEAFF	TGTGCCAGCAGCGCGGGTCTGAACACTGAAGCTTTCTTT
-	-	TRBJ2-6	TRBV5-1	CASSRAPWDTQSSGANVLTF	TGCGCCAGCAGCCGCGCCCCCTGGGACACCCAGTCCTCTGGGGCCAACGTCCTGACTTTC
-	-	TRBJ1-3	TRBV15	CATSRDRSAGNTIYF	TGTGCCACCAGCAGAGATCGGTCTGCTGGAAACACCATATATTTT
-	TRBD1	TRBJ1-4	TRBV9	CASSVQGGAGNEKLFF	TGTGCCAGCAGCGTCCAGGGGGGCGCCGGTAATGAAAAACTGTTTTTT
-	-	TRBJ2-3	TRBV19	CASSMSGTSTDTQYF	TGTGCCAGTAGTATGTCAGGGACTAGCACAGATACGCAGTATTTT
-	-	TRBJ1-1	TRBV7-9	CASSLVGAENTEAFF	TGTGCCAGCAGCTTGGTGGGGGCCGAGAACACTGAAGCTTTCTTT
-	TRBD1	TRBJ2-1	TRBV5-1	CASSSRDRAYNEQFF	TGCGCCAGCAGCTCACGGGACAGGGCGTACAATGAGCAGTTCTTC
-	TRBD2	TRBJ2-1	TRBV19	CASSVRTSALENEQFF	TGTGCCAGTAGTGTGAGGACTAGTGCATTGGAAAATGAGCAGTTCTTC
-	-	TRBJ1-2	TRBV5-8	CASSFEVGQPLHYGYTF	TGTGCCAGCAGTTTTGAGGTTGGACAGCCCCTCCATTATGGCTACACCTTC
-	TRBD1	TRBJ1-2	TRBV7-2	CASSPRRGQGGGYTF	TGTGCCAGCAGCCCCCGCCGGGGACAGGGGGGCGGCTACACCTTC
-	-	TRBJ1-2	TRBV9	CASSLTAHYGYTF	TGTGCCAGCAGCCTGACAGCCCACTATGGCTACACCTTC
-	-	TRBJ2-1	TRBV7-6	CASSPSGLAYNEQFF	TGTGCCAGCAGCCCCTCGGGACTGGCCTACAATGAGCAGTTCTTC
once	-	TRBJ2-1	TRBV9	CASSVDGPSYNEQFF	TGTGCCAGCAGCGTAGATGGGCCCTCCTACAATGAGCAGTTCTTC
-	TRBD1	TRBJ2-2	TRBV27	CATWTGTGELFF	TGTGCCACCTGGACAGGGACCGGGGAGCTGTTTTTT
-	-	TRBJ2-3	TRBV30	CAWSAFLALTSTDTQYF	TGTGCCTGGAGTGCCTTCCTAGCTTTGACTAGCACAGATACGCAGTATTTT
-	TRBD1	TRBJ2-7	TRBV27	CASSLMGTGGRPYEQYF	TGTGCCAGCAGTCTTATGGGAACAGGGGGTAGACCCTACGAGCAGTACTTC
-	-	TRBJ2-4	TRBV27	CASSPPGVAKNIQYF	TGTGCCAGCAGTCCTCCAGGGGTAGCCAAAAACATTCAGTACTTC
-	-	TRBJ1-1	TRBV10-3	CAIARDSNTEAFF	TGTGCCATAGCCAGGGACTCCAACACTGAAGCTTTCTTT
-	-	TRBJ1-1	TRBV30	CAWSSNAATEAFF	TGTGCCTGGAGCTCTAATGCGGCGACTGAAGCTTTCTTT
once	TRBD1	TRBJ2-4	TRBV28	CASGQGGNIQYF	TGTGCCAGCGGACAGGGTGGAAACATTCAGTACTTC
-	TRBD2	TRBJ2-7	TRBV7-2	CASSLKVAGGGEQYF	TGTGCCAGCAGCTTAAAGGTAGCGGGAGGCGGGGAGCAGTACTTC
-	-	TRBJ2-2	TRBV13	CASSLSGRRDTGELFF	TGTGCCAGCAGCTTAAGTGGGAGACGAGACACCGGGGAGCTGTTTTTT
-	-	TRBJ1-1	TRBV12-5	CASGLVLPIRRVNTEAFF	TGTGCTAGTGGTTTGGTACTCCCCATACGTCGGGTGAACACTGAAGCTTTCTTT
-	TRBD1	TRBJ2-2	TRBV7-2	CASSAQGARNTGELFF	TGTGCCAGCAGCGCACAGGGGGCCCGGAACACCGGGGAGCTGTTTTTT
-	-	TRBJ1-5	TRBV4-2	CASSQDQGTGNQPQHF	TGTGCCAGCAGCCAAGATCAGGGTACGGGCAATCAGCCCCAGCATTTT
-	TRBD2	TRBJ2-5	TRBV6-5	CASRYLAGVRETQYF	TGTGCCAGCAGGTATCTAGCGGGAGTTAGAGAGACCCAGTACTTC
-	-	TRBJ2-3	TRBV29-1	CSVAHWGPGGDTQYF	TGCAGCGTGGCTCATTGGGGTCCAGGAGGAGATACGCAGTATTTT
-	TRBD1	TRBJ1-5	TRBV6-5	CASSPDRGNQPQHF	TGTGCCAGCAGTCCCGACAGGGGGAATCAGCCCCAGCATTTT
few	TRBD1	TRBJ1-6	TRBV2	CASRRWQGDNSPLHF	TGTGCCAGCAGGCGCTGGCAGGGGGATAATTCACCCCTCCACTTT
-	TRBD1	TRBJ1-2	TRBV5-4	CASSLGDRINYGYTF	TGTGCCAGCAGCTTGGGGGACAGAATTAACTATGGCTACACCTTC
-	-	TRBJ2-3	TRBV7-2	CASSLDGSTDTQYF	TGTGCCAGCAGCTTAGACGGTAGCACAGATACGCAGTATTTT
-	-	TRBJ1-2	TRBV5-5	CASSHTADNYGYTF	TGTGCCAGCAGCCACACAGCTGATAACTATGGCTACACCTTC
-	-	TRBJ2-1	TRBV10-3	CAISESTGEAEQFF	TGTGCCATCAGTGAGTCGACTGGGGAGGCTGAGCAGTTCTTC
-	TRBD2	TRBJ2-3	TRBV7-2	CASSRLTSGTDTQYF	TGTGCCAGCAGCCGCCTAACTAGCGGCACAGATACGCAGTATTTT
once	TRBD1	TRBJ1-6	TRBV27	CASSLRGTGSFSPLHF	TGTGCCAGCAGTTTACGAGGGACAGGGAGCTTCTCACCCCTCCACTTT
-	-	TRBJ1-2	TRBV28	CASSPDSRLLARYTF	TGTGCCAGCAGCCCCGACAGTCGGCTCTTGGCCCGCTACACCTTC
-	-	TRBJ1-1	TRBV9	CASSAREVTEAFF	TGTGCCAGCAGCGCCCGAGAAGTCACTGAAGCTTTCTTT
-	-	TRBJ2-3	TRBV27	CASTKSGFRDTQYF	TGTGCCAGCACTAAAAGCGGATTTCGAGATACGCAGTATTTT
-	-	TRBJ1-3	TRBV2	CASSVYRQGLSGNTIYF	TGTGCCAGCAGTGTTTATCGGCAGGGACTCTCTGGAAACACCATATATTTT
-	TRBD1	TRBJ2-2	TRBV7-3	CASSLVQGLTGELFF	TGTGCCAGCAGCTTAGTACAGGGGTTGACCGGGGAGCTGTTTTTT
-	TRBD1	TRBJ2-6	TRBV27	CASSLLDLPGTGVGANVLTF	TGTGCCAGCAGTTTATTGGACCTCCCCGGGACAGGGGTTGGGGCCAACGTCCTGACTTTC
once	-	TRBJ2-3	TRBV28	CASSLLVQKTDTQYF	TGTGCCAGCAGTTTATTGGTACAGAAAACAGATACGCAGTATTTT